This is a list of T cell receptor beta chains from one sample in a study of blood T cell repertoires in COVID-19. Sequencing was performed with immunoSEQ multiplex PCR; in TCRdb, only in-frame clones are kept and a portion is missing. The sample lists some 520,000 clones, roughly nine tenths occurring once. Input material: peripheral blood. The receptors here all came from a man between 18 and 29 years old with COVID-19, enrolled during active disease. The CDR3 runs from the conserved cysteine through the conserved F or W. Fields, in order: D gene, clone size, J gene, V gene, CDR3 DNA, CDR3 protein. A D gene is named only where the DNA matches it firmly. Size values are once, few and many counts, or a class for expanded clones, and some rows have none.

>-|once|TRBJ2-3|TRBV10-1
TGCGCCAGCAGTGGAAACCAGCGGGCCACTAGCACAGATACGCAGTATTTT
CASSGNQRATSTDTQYF
>-|-|TRBJ2-7|TRBV6-5
TGTGCCAGCAGTTACCTAATGAGGGCGGGGTACGAGCAGTACTTC
CASSYLMRAGYEQYF
>TRBD2|-|TRBJ2-3|TRBV2
TGTGCCAGCAGTGAAGTGTCTAGCGGGAGCACAGATACGCAGTATTTT
CASSEVSSGSTDTQYF
>-|-|TRBJ1-5|TRBV4-1
TGCGCCAGCAGCCAAGAGCGACAAAATCAGCCCCAGCATTTT
CASSQERQNQPQHF
>TRBD1|-|TRBJ1-2|TRBV6-5
TGTGCCAGCAGTTACACGGGACAGGGGTCCGGCTACACCTTC
CASSYTGQGSGYTF
>-|-|TRBJ2-3|TRBV5-1
TGCGCCAGCAGCCCTTCGGAGGGCACAGATACGCAGTATTTT
CASSPSEGTDTQYF
>-|-|TRBJ2-5|TRBV11-2
TGTGCCAGCAGCTTAGATGCAGGGGAAGAGACCCAGTACTTC
CASSLDAGEETQYF
>TRBD1|-|TRBJ2-3|TRBV6-1
TGTGCCAGCAGTGAGAGCAGGGGGCTCACAGATACGCAGTATTTT
CASSESRGLTDTQYF
>-|-|TRBJ1-1|TRBV15
TGTGCCACCAGCAGAACAGTGAACACTGAAGCTTTCTTT
CATSRTVNTEAFF
>TRBD1|-|TRBJ1-1|TRBV5-4
TGTGCCAGCAGCTACGGGACAGGGAGGAACACTGAAGCTTTCTTT
CASSYGTGRNTEAFF
>-|-|TRBJ1-1|TRBV7-8
TGTGCCAGCAGCTTAGATCGGGAGGGAAACACTGAAGCTTTCTTT
CASSLDREGNTEAFF
>TRBD1|-|TRBJ2-2|TRBV2
TGTGCCAGCAGTTTCTTAGGACAGGGGAACACCGGGGAGCTGTTTTTT
CASSFLGQGNTGELFF
>-|-|TRBJ1-2|TRBV5-4
TGTGCCAGCAGCTTGGCCGGGAGCTATGGCTACACCTTC
CASSLAGSYGYTF
>TRBD1|once|TRBJ1-1|TRBV6-5
TGTGCCAGCAGCAGGGGACAGATGAACACTGAAGCTTTCTTT
CASSRGQMNTEAFF
>-|-|TRBJ2-6|TRBV7-9
TGTGCCAGCAGCTTAGAACTGACAGTCGGGGCCAACGTCCTGACTTTC
CASSLELTVGANVLTF
>TRBD1|once|TRBJ1-4|TRBV27
TGTGCCAGCAGAGGGGACAGGGGAGCTGAAAAACTGTTTTTT
CASRGDRGAEKLFF
>-|-|TRBJ2-2|TRBV5-4
TGTGCCGGACGGACTGGAGACTCTGTCACCGGGGAGCTGTTTTTT
CAGRTGDSVTGELFF
>-|-|TRBJ2-7|TRBV18
TGTGCCAGCTCACCAGCGGGGAGGGGGAGGATCCACGAGCAGTACTTC
CASSPAGRGRIHEQYF
>TRBD1|-|TRBJ1-1|TRBV5-5
TGTGCCAGCAGCTCATCATGGACAGGGGCCGCTTTCTTT
CASSSSWTGAAFF
>-|-|TRBJ2-7|TRBV6-5
TGTGCCAGCAGTCCCTGGACAGATAACTACGAGCAGTACTTC
CASSPWTDNYEQYF
>-|-|TRBJ2-5|TRBV11-2
TGTGCCAGCAGTCCACTAGTGGACGGGGAGACCCAGTACTTC
CASSPLVDGETQYF
>TRBD2|once|TRBJ2-5|TRBV11-3
TGTGCCAGCAGCTTAGCGGGGACTAGCGGGGCAGAAGAGACCCAGTACTTC
CASSLAGTSGAEETQYF
>-|-|TRBJ2-1|TRBV2
TGTGCCAGCAGTGAGCTTGGAGTAGAGTACAATGAGCAGTTCTTC
CASSELGVEYNEQFF
>-|few|TRBJ2-5|TRBV3-1/TRBV3-2
TGTGCCAGCAGCCGAAGGTGGCCTCCCGAGGCCCAGTACTTC
CASSRRWPPEAQYF
>TRBD2|-|TRBJ2-2|TRBV27
TGTGCCAGCAGTTTATCAGGGCGTAGGCTAGCGGGAGTATTGAACACCGGGGAGCTGTTTTTT
CASSLSGRRLAGVLNTGELFF
>-|-|TRBJ2-3|TRBV20-1
TGCAGAGCTAGTAGTTCCGGGTTAACTAGCACAGATACGCAGTATTTT
CRASSSGLTSTDTQYF
>-|-|TRBJ1-2|TRBV18
TGTGCCAGCTCACCACAAATGGGGCCCGGATATGGCTACACCTTC
CASSPQMGPGYGYTF
>TRBD2|-|TRBJ2-7|TRBV5-4
TGTGCCAGCAGCGCTGGACTAGCGGAGGCCTACGAGCAGTACTTC
CASSAGLAEAYEQYF
>-|-|TRBJ2-5|TRBV20-1
TGCAGTGCGAGGGACATCCAGACCCAGTACTTC
CSARDIQTQYF
>TRBD2|-|TRBJ2-2|TRBV28
TGTGCCACCCGACTAGCGGCCGGCGGGGAGCTGTTTTTT
CATRLAAGGELFF
>-|-|TRBJ1-1|TRBV27
TGTGCCAGCAGTACCGCGAGGGAAGGGACTGAAGCTTTCTTT
CASSTAREGTEAFF
>TRBD1|-|TRBJ2-7|TRBV19
TGTGCCAGTAGTCCACCCTTCGGGACAGGATTAGACGAGCAGTACTTC
CASSPPFGTGLDEQYF
>TRBD1|-|TRBJ1-2|TRBV5-1
TGCGCCAGCAGCCCGGGAAATGACAGGGGTGAATACTACACCTTC
CASSPGNDRGEYYTF
>-|-|TRBJ1-2|TRBV14
TGTGCCAGCAGCAAGGGGCCTAATGTCACCTTC
CASSKGPNVTF
>-|-|TRBJ1-1|TRBV19
TGTGCCAGTACAATGGGGGGTACTGAAGCTTTCTTT
CASTMGGTEAFF
>-|once|TRBJ1-1|TRBV7-8
TGTGCCAGCAGCTTAGGGGAGACACGGTCGGCAAGGAACACTGAAGCTTTCTTT
CASSLGETRSARNTEAFF
>-|-|TRBJ2-5|TRBV9
TGTGCCAGCAGCCGTAGTAACTATTTCCAAGAGACCCAGTACTTC
CASSRSNYFQETQYF
>TRBD1|once|TRBJ2-7|TRBV6-5
TGTGCCAGCAGTTACGAGGGGACAGGGATATACGAGCAGTACTTC
CASSYEGTGIYEQYF
>-|-|TRBJ2-2|TRBV2
TGTGCCAGCAGTGAACAGGGATCCGGGGAGCTGTTTTTT
CASSEQGSGELFF
>TRBD1|-|TRBJ2-1|TRBV14
TGTGCCAGCAGCCAAGACAGGGGGCTAGGTAATGAGCAGTTCTTC
CASSQDRGLGNEQFF
>-|-|TRBJ2-7|TRBV3-1/TRBV3-2
TGTGCCAGCAGCCAATCTACCTACGAGCAGTACTTC
CASSQSTYEQYF
>TRBD2|-|TRBJ2-5|TRBV9
TGTGCCAGCAGCGTGACTAGCGGGGAAGAGACCCAGTACTTC
CASSVTSGEETQYF
>-|-|TRBJ2-7|TRBV6-5
TGTGCCAGCTCCCCTGGACAGTTGATCTACGAGCAGTACTTC
CASSPGQLIYEQYF